This T cell receptor beta chain was identified in a study of cytomegalovirus exposure and HLA in healthy donors. Overall study findings and caveats: 150 to 200 TCR beta chains were listed as cytomegalovirus-associated.

TCRdb's copy holds only in-frame clones and misses some; the assay was immunoSEQ multiplex PCR. The data contain about 160,000 clones, roughly 90% of them singletons. J was trimmed by 0 bases and V by 3 bases; bases with no gene match: 5. Germline V gene sequence: CDR1 MGHRA, CDR2 YSYEKL. The CDR3 consists of 16 residues. The table lists this clone with a count of one. No antigen is known for it. What was sequenced was PBMCs. The rearrangement uses TRBV4-1 and TRBJ2-7, with 10 bases that match TRBD1. The sequence was collected from a man younger than 35 in good health and CMV-seropositive. CDR3 nucleotide sequence: TGCGCCAGCAGCCAGGGCGGACAGGGGGTCTCCTACGAGCAGTACTTC. Translated, it gives CASSQGGQGVSYEQYF.